The 8 T cell receptor beta chains below all came from one sample that was sequenced in a study of OX40 agonist ivuxolimab in advanced cancers. Method: immunoSEQ multiplex PCR; TCRdb's copy keeps in-frame clones and lacks some. The repertoire has nearly 50,000 clones, roughly 81% of them found once; the top ten carry around 7.1%. Sample: CD4+ or CD8+ T cells sorted from blood, taken in a trial of the OX40 agonist ivuxolimab. The receptors originated from an adult with an advanced solid tumor such as melanoma, head and neck, liver or kidney cancer.

The chain couples TRBV4-2 to TRBJ2-4; the match to TRBD2 covers 9 bases. V was pared by 1 base and J by 4 bases, with 8 bases of the junction left unmatched. Germline V lookup: CDR1 LGHNA, CDR2 YNFKEQ. This CDR3 has 17 residues. The CDR3 nucleotides are TGTGCCAGCAGCCAAGGTGACTCGCGGGAGGGTAAAAACATTCAGTACTTC. Its protein product is CASSQGDSREGKNIQYF.

This clone was found a few times. J is TRBJ2-4 and V is TRBV7-9; D gene uncertain. This CDR3 has 13 residues. Trimming shortened V by 0 bases and J by 9 bases, and 9 bases separated the two germline ends. Germline V lookup: CDR1 SEHNR, CDR2 FQNEAQ (reference sequence). In DNA form, the CDR3 reads TGTGCCAGCAGCTTAGCGGGGTCGAGCATTCAGTACTTC. Translated, it gives CASSLAGSSIQYF.

This clone is termed medium-sized. The chain combines TRBV5-6 with TRBJ1-2; D call uncertain. The CDR3 has 14 residues. Trimming removed 3 bases at V and 4 bases at J, with 13 bases between. Germline CDR1 reads SGHDT; CDR2 reads YYEEEE. The CDR3 protein is CASSSQEQLYGYTF. CDR3 DNA sequence: TGTGCCAGCAGCTCCCAGGAACAGCTCTATGGCTACACCTTC.

The V and J genes are TRBV6-5 and TRBJ1-1; TRBD1 matches 8 bases. V gave up 4 bases and J gave up 1 base; unmatched junction bases: 5. Germline V gene lookup returns CDR1 MNHEY and CDR2 SVGAGI. The CDR3 length is 15 residues. Here the CDR3 DNA reads TGTGCCAGCAGTTCCAACGACAGGGGGAACACTGAAGCTTTCTTT. The encoded protein is CASSSNDRGNTEAFF.

The CDR3 loop reads CASSYSEGSGNTIYF. For the CDR3, the DNA is TGTGCCAGCAGTTACTCTGAGGGCTCTGGAAACACCATATATTTT. The V gene is TRBV6-5, the J gene TRBJ1-3; D is unresolved. V lost 0 bases and J lost 0, with 6 bases in between. Germline V gene sequence: CDR1 MNHEY, CDR2 SVGAGI. The length of the CDR3 is 15 residues.

The chain employs TRBV5-1 and TRBJ2-5; D might be TRBD1 (6 bases). This CDR3 has 15 residues. CDR1 is SGHRS and CDR2 is YFSETQ in the germline V gene. Deletions cut 4 bases from V and 0 bases from J, with 13 bases between. CDR3: CASSRTTGNQETQYF. CDR3 sequence (DNA): TGCGCCAGCAGCCGGACCACAGGGAACCAAGAGACCCAGTACTTC.

This chain connects TRBV5-6 to TRBJ1-5; D is perhaps TRBD1 (6 bases). Germline-derived CDR1 and CDR2 are SGHDT and YYEEEE. This CDR3 spans 14 amino acids. V was clipped by 4 bases and J by 4 bases, with 12 bases between them. The CDR3 DNA follows: TGTGCCAGCAGCACGGGGAGGGGGAATCAGCCCCAGCATTTT. Encoded protein: CASSTGRGNQPQHF.

The chain is built from TRBV6-4 and TRBJ2-1; D perhaps matches TRBD1 (5 bases). CDR1 and CDR2 from the germline V gene are MRHNA and SNTAGT. The CDR3 length is 14 residues. V lost 3 bases and J 9 bases, leaving 15 bases between the germline ends. CDR3 sequence: CASSDLPRGGEQFF. DNA for the CDR3: TGTGCCAGCAGTGATCTCCCTAGGGGCGGTGAGCAGTTCTTC.